This TCR beta chain was captured by sequencing in a study of control samples from healthy donors and cancer patients. TCRdb's table, derived via immunoSEQ multiplex PCR, lists solely in-frame clones and lacks some. In the table there are fewer than 100,000 clones, approximately 91% of which are singletons. Germline V CDR1 and CDR2: SGDLS, YYNGEE. The CDR3 is 16 amino acids. The ends were cut back, 4 bases at V and 1 base at J, with 16 bases in the middle. This sequence originates from a woman between 50 and 59 years old in good health. The sample consisted of blood. V gene TRBV9 combines with J gene TRBJ2-3; unclear D gene. The CDR3 DNA sequence: TGTGCCAGCAGCTCTTCGGGCGGCTCCGGCACAGATACGCAGTATTTT. Amino acids: CASSSSGGSGTDTQYF.